This T cell receptor beta chain was recovered during a study of cytomegalovirus exposure and HLA in healthy donors. Overall study findings and caveats: The classifier was said to identify cytomegalovirus status with high specificity and sensitivity.

Germline V gives CDR1 GTSNPN, CDR2 SVGIG (reference sequence). Trimming removed 1 base from V and 5 bases from J, with 9 bases in between. This CDR3 is built from 13 residues. About this clone: Its antigen is undetermined. At the DNA level, this CDR3 is encoded by other sequences in the same sample as well.

This PCR relied on a set of 60 Vbeta primers and 13 Jbeta primers. Sequencing was performed with immunoSEQ multiplex PCR; in TCRdb, only in-frame clones are kept and a portion is missing. This table has 150,000 to 200,000 clones, around three quarters appearing once. This sequence was found in a woman in her twenties or thirties in good health and CMV-seropositive. The V and J genes are TRBV30 and TRBJ1-5; possibly TRBD1 for D (6 bases). Input material: PBMCs. CDR3 protein: CAWSEGGDQPQHF. DNA for the CDR3: TGTGCCTGGAGTGAAGGGGGGGATCAGCCCCAGCATTTT.